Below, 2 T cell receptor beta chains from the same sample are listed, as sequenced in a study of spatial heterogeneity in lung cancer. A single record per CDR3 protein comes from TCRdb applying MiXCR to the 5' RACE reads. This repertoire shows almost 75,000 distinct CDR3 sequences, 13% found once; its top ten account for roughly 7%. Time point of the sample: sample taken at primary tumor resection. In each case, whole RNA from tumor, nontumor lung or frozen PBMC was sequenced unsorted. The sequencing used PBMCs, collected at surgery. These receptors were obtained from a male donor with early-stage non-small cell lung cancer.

The CDR3 nucleotides are TGTGCCAGCAGCTGGAATAGCGGGAACTCCTACAATGAGCAGTTCTTC. It yields the protein CASSWNSGNSYNEQFF. The chain uses TRBV7-2 and TRBJ2-1; TRBD2 matches at 8 bases. The CDR3 is made up of 16 amino acids. V lost 4 bases to trimming and J lost 0 bases; unmatched junction nucleotides: 5. Germline values: CDR1 SGHTA, CDR2 FQGNSA.

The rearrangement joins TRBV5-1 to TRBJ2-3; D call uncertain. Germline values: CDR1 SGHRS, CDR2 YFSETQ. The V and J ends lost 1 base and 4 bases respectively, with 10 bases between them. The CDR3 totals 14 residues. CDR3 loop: CASSLSPTPDTQYF. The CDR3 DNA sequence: TGCGCCAGCAGCTTGTCCCCTACACCAGATACGCAGTATTTT.